This T cell receptor (beta chain) was captured in a study of cytomegalovirus exposure and HLA in healthy donors. Primers: 60 Vbeta forward and 13 Jbeta reverse. Sequencing used immunoSEQ multiplex PCR; TCRdb keeps in-frame clones, though not all of them. The table lists 50,000 or so clones, about 77% of them singletons, with 2.5% to 3% in the top ten. V was trimmed by 4 bases and J by 2 bases, leaving 3 bases between them. The CDR3 is 11 amino acids. Germline values: CDR1 SQVTM, CDR2 ANQGSEA. The sequenced sample was PBMCs. The J gene is TRBJ2-1, the V gene TRBV29-1; D unresolved. This TCR was sampled from a woman aged 40 to 50 in good health and CMV-seropositive. The CDR3 is CSVAPYNEQFF. CDR3 bases: TGCAGCGTTGCTCCCTACAATGAGCAGTTCTTC.